This is a list of T cell receptor beta chains from one sample in a study of identical twins. MiXCR, applied by TCRdb to the 5' RACE reads, yields one record per CDR3 protein. Among about 810,000 distinct CDR3 sequences listed, around 12% were seen once. Another study also made use of these data, one on yellow fever vaccine responses in identical twins.

The sample taken for sequencing was PBMCs. The receptors were gathered from a young woman in good health. CDR3s include the opening cysteine and the closing phenylalanine or tryptophan. D genes are given only for firm matches. Clone sizes are given selectively: once, few, many, or a class where the clone is expanded.

V gene,D gene,J gene,clone size,CDR3 protein,CDR3 DNA
TRBV20-1,.,TRBJ1-1,.,CSASKGQGEAFF,TGCAGTGCTAGTAAGGGGCAGGGTGAAGCTTTCTTT
TRBV7-3,.,TRBJ2-1,.,CASSKTGGQIPNNEQFF,TGTGCCAGCAGCAAAACTGGAGGGCAGATCCCGAACAATGAGCAGTTCTTC
TRBV4-1,.,TRBJ2-2,many,CASSQAAGELFF,TGCGCCAGCAGCCAGGCTGCCGGGGAGCTGTTTTTT
TRBV10-3,.,TRBJ2-3,many,CAISESTRADTQYF,TGTGCCATCAGTGAGTCGACCCGGGCAGATACGCAGTATTTT
TRBV12-3/TRBV12-4,.,TRBJ2-2,few,CASRPPGLLSTGELFF,TGTGCCAGCAGACCTCCAGGACTATTGAGCACCGGGGAGCTGTTTTTT
TRBV7-9,.,TRBJ1-1,few,CARSPGPIPPGNTEAFF,TGTGCCAGGAGCCCCGGGCCCATCCCCCCGGGGAACACTGAAGCTTTCTTT
TRBV3-1,TRBD2,TRBJ2-1,many,CASSQVRASGRIYNEQFF,TGTGCCAGCAGCCAAGTCCGAGCTAGCGGGAGAATCTACAATGAGCAGTTCTTC
TRBV7-9,.,TRBJ2-1,.,CASSWPRGQFF,TGTGCCAGCAGCTGGCCCCGCGGGCAGTTCTTC
TRBV4-1,TRBD2,TRBJ2-1,few,CASSQGAGGDEQFF,TGCGCCAGCAGCCAAGGAGCGGGGGGAGATGAGCAGTTCTTC
TRBV28,.,TRBJ2-3,.,CASSFSVGVIADTQYF,TGTGCCAGCAGTTTTTCTGTAGGGGTTATCGCAGATACGCAGTATTTT
TRBV20-1,.,TRBJ2-3,many,CSARPRDDHQATQYF,TGCAGTGCTAGACCCCGGGACGACCATCAGGCGACGCAGTATTTT
TRBV12-5,.,TRBJ2-1,many,CASGPGGSYNEQFF,TGTGCTAGTGGGCCCGGGGGCTCCTACAATGAGCAGTTCTTC
TRBV12-3/TRBV12-4,TRBD2,TRBJ2-2,.,CAFCGTSGRGRFTGELFF,TGTGCCTTCTGTGGGACTAGCGGGAGGGGCCGGTTCACCGGGGAGCTGTTTTTT
TRBV27,.,TRBJ2-1,few,CASRPGLEVREQFF,TGTGCCAGCAGACCGGGACTGGAGGTTCGTGAGCAGTTCTTC
TRBV20-1,.,TRBJ1-5,.,CSALPRQNSNQPQHF,TGCAGTGCTCTCCCAAGACAGAATAGCAATCAGCCCCAGCATTTT
TRBV5-1,.,TRBJ1-2,few,CASSLAGAEDYGYTF,TGCGCCAGCAGCTTGGCAGGGGCGGAGGACTATGGCTACACCTTC
TRBV24-1,.,TRBJ2-3,few,CATSDRVTRSDTQYF,TGTGCCACCAGTGACCGGGTCACTAGATCAGATACGCAGTATTTT
TRBV27,.,TRBJ2-3,few,CASSLSQATDTQYF,TGTGCCAGCAGTTTATCCCAGGCCACAGATACGCAGTATTTT
TRBV19,TRBD2,TRBJ2-1,few,CASSSLTSGRDNEQFF,TGTGCCAGTAGTTCCTTGACTAGCGGGAGAGACAATGAGCAGTTCTTC
TRBV24-1,TRBD2,TRBJ2-1,.,CATSDFPLSGRVDEQFF,TGTGCCACCAGTGATTTTCCCCTTAGCGGGAGGGTCGATGAGCAGTTCTTC
TRBV12-3/TRBV12-4,TRBD2,TRBJ2-5,.,CASTSGSETQYF,TGTGCCAGCACTAGCGGGAGTGAGACCCAGTACTTC
TRBV15,TRBD1,TRBJ2-5,.,CATSRGLTGGEETQYF,TGTGCCACCAGCAGAGGCCTAACAGGGGGAGAAGAGACCCAGTACTTC
TRBV5-5,TRBD2,TRBJ2-4,.,CASSFPAGLGNIQYF,TGTGCCAGCAGCTTTCCAGCGGGACTCGGAAACATTCAGTACTTC
TRBV2,.,TRBJ2-3,few,CASLRGGTDTQYF,TGTGCCAGCCTGCGCGGGGGCACAGATACGCAGTATTTT
TRBV7-9,.,TRBJ1-1,many,CASSSGRDTEAFF,TGTGCCAGCAGCTCGGGACGGGACACTGAAGCTTTCTTT
TRBV7-2,.,TRBJ1-6,many,CASSLASLRVLVNSPLHF,TGTGCCAGCAGCTTAGCGTCCCTCAGGGTGTTGGTTAATTCACCCCTCCACTTT
TRBV19,.,TRBJ1-1,many,CASSIYTEAFF,TGTGCCAGTAGTATCTACACTGAAGCTTTCTTT
TRBV7-9,.,TRBJ1-1,few,CASSYERAEAFF,TGTGCCAGCAGCTATGAGAGGGCTGAAGCTTTCTTT
TRBV10-3,.,TRBJ1-5,few,CARLLQPQHF,TGTGCCAGGCTACTCCAGCCCCAGCATTTT
TRBV2,TRBD2,TRBJ2-2,.,CASSEWVAGPSNTGELFF,TGTGCCAGCAGTGAATGGGTAGCGGGGCCCTCGAACACCGGGGAGCTGTTTTTT